A single sample gave rise to the 28 T cell receptor beta chains below, sequenced in a study of T cell repertoires in cytomegalovirus infection. TCRdb used MiXCR to reprocess the reads, holding one entry per CDR3 protein. The sample consists of under 200,000 distinct CDR3 sequences, nearly 9.5% of them appearing once. Sequencing was carried out using PBMCs. The receptors derive from a human donor in good health (CMV status not recorded). Some clones in this sample may be carry-over from other donors' samples.

V is TRBV2 and J is TRBJ1-2; tentatively, D is TRBD1 (6 bases). Germline V gene lookup returns CDR1 SNHLY and CDR2 FYNNEI. CDR3 size: 10 residues. CDR3: CPRGTTGYTF. The CDR3 DNA reads as TGTCCCCGCGGGACAACTGGCTACACCTTC.

This clonotype has at least ten counts. V and J are TRBV7-2 and TRBJ2-1; D is perhaps TRBD2 (5 bases). V shed 1 base and J shed 5 bases, with 12 bases lying between them. Looked up from germline, CDR1 is SGHTA and CDR2 is FQGNSA. The CDR3 covers 15 residues. CDR3 protein: CASSLGGSRNNEQFF. The CDR3 DNA reads as TGTGCCAGCAGCTTAGGTGGGAGTAGGAACAATGAGCAGTTCTTC.

Many counts were recorded for this clonotype. CDR3 amino acids: CASSPRSYEQYF. The CDR3 DNA sequence: TGTGCCAGCAGCCCGAGGAGCTACGAGCAGTACTTC. V and J are TRBV7-2 and TRBJ2-7; D gene unclear. The germline CDR1 and CDR2 sequences are SGHTA and FQGNSA. The CDR3 is made up of 12 amino acids. The V end lost 5 bases, the J end lost 3 bases, and 8 bases lay between the germline ends.

This chain joins TRBV28 and TRBJ1-4; D unclear. V was clipped by 6 bases and J by 4 bases, with 12 bases between them. Germline lookup yields CDR1 MDHEN and CDR2 SYDVKM. The CDR3 extends over 14 amino acids. CDR3 coding DNA: TGTGCCAGCAGGGATGGTCGGATTAATGAAAAACTGTTTTTT. It encodes CASRDGRINEKLFF.

The J gene is TRBJ1-1, the V gene TRBV19; D gene uncertain. V dropped 3 bases and J dropped 0 bases, with 5 bases sitting between them. The germline V gene has CDR1 LNHDA and CDR2 SQIVND (reference sequence). This CDR3 has 13 amino acids. The CDR3 nucleotides are TGTGCCAGTAGTATTAATCTGAACACTGAAGCTTTCTTT. Residues: CASSINLNTEAFF.

This chain links TRBV6-2 or TRBV6-3 with TRBJ2-5, with 7 bases that match TRBD1. With 10 bases clipped from V and 4 bases from J, the junction kept 9 bases outside the gene matches. CDR1 and CDR2 from the germline V gene are MNHEY and SVGEGT. This CDR3 region has 13 residues. The CDR3 DNA is TGTGCCACCGCAACAGGGGATCCAGAGACCCAGTACTTC. Translating gives CATATGDPETQYF.

This clonotype was picked up many times. The chain joins TRBV7-2 to TRBJ2-7; D gene ambiguous. V lost 7 bases and J 0 bases, leaving 13 bases between the germline ends. This CDR3 region has 14 residues. Germline values: CDR1 SGHTA, CDR2 FQGNSA. CDR3: CASTRERSSYEQYF. The CDR3 region has the DNA TGTGCCAGCACCCGAGAAAGGAGCTCCTACGAGCAGTACTTC.

The chain combines TRBV30 with TRBJ1-6, with 7 bases lining up with TRBD1. Germline CDR1 GTSNPN, CDR2 SVGIG (reference sequence). The CDR3 spans 14 residues. The junction had 2 bases not matched to a gene; V was cut back by 1 base and J by 5 bases. The CDR3 is CAWSDRGHNSPLHF. The CDR3 DNA reads TGTGCCTGGAGTGACAGGGGCCATAATTCACCCCTCCACTTT. Variable domain in full (rest from reference TRBV30 and TRBJ1-6): SQTIHQWPATLVQPVGSPLSLECTVEGTSNPNLYWYRQAAGRGLQLLFYSVGIGQISSEVPQNLSASRPQDRQFILSSKKLLLSDSGFYLCAWSDRGHNSPLHFGNGTRLTVT.

Details on this clonotype: This may be a read error, as it is one base from a much larger clone. The V and J genes are TRBV7-2 and TRBJ1-2; the D is unclear. V was clipped by 1 base and J by 2 bases, with 14 bases between them. The CDR3 runs to 16 residues. Germline loops: CDR1 SGHTA, CDR2 FQGNSA. CDR3 in DNA: TGTGCCAGCAGCTTAGTCCCCAGTGGAGGCAACTATGGCTACACCTTC. This codes for CASSLVPSGGNYGYTF.

Only a few counts were recorded for this clonotype. The gene calls are TRBV28 and TRBJ1-1; TRBD1 might be the D (5 bases). This CDR3 has 14 residues. Trimming removed 2 bases from V and 4 bases from J, with 11 bases in between. CDR1 is MDHEN, CDR2 SYDVKM, per germline. As DNA, the CDR3 is TGTGCCAGCAGTTTAGGGACGGACGGCACTGAAGCTTTCTTT. This codes for CASSLGTDGTEAFF.

The sample holds many counts of this clonotype. This rearrangement joins TRBV7-8 to TRBJ2-1; no clear D gene. V gave up 5 bases and J gave up 4 bases, with 18 bases separating them. The V gene's germline CDR1 is SGHVS and CDR2 FQNEAQ. CDR3 length equals 16 residues. The CDR3 protein is CASSPQRLSSYNEQFF. In DNA, the CDR3 is TGTGCCAGCAGCCCACAGAGGCTTTCTTCTTACAATGAGCAGTTCTTC.

This clonotype was found many times. V is TRBV24-1 and J is TRBJ2-2; no firm D call. The CDR3 has 13 residues. The V and J ends lost 5 bases and 11 bases respectively, with 14 bases between them. Germline assignment: CDR1 KGHDR and CDR2 SFDVKD. The CDR3 coding sequence is TGTGCCACCAGTGTGTCAGGTGGCGGCGAGCTGTTTTTT. As protein: CATSVSGGGELFF.

The chain carries TRBV2 and TRBJ1-2; weak D call: TRBD1 (6 bases). Per germline, CDR1 SNHLY and CDR2 FYNNEI. Trimming shortened V by 4 bases and J by 8 bases, and 17 bases separated the two germline ends. CDR3 length: 14 amino acids. DNA for the CDR3: TGTGCCAGCAGTGGACCCCGTGAGGGGGACGGCTACACCTTC. As protein: CASSGPREGDGYTF.

Many counts were recorded for this clonotype. The rearrangement uses TRBV20-1 and TRBJ2-7; D is perhaps TRBD2 (7 bases). Trimming removed 4 bases from V and 2 bases from J, with 12 bases in between. Per the germline V gene, CDR1 is DFQATT and CDR2 is SNEGSKA (reference sequence). The CDR3 is 13 residues long. The CDR3 region has the DNA TGCAGTGCTACAGGGGAGGGGGCCTACGAGCAGTACTTC. Translating gives CSATGEGAYEQYF.

In its sample, this clonotype was seen a few times. This rearrangement joins TRBV18 to TRBJ1-4, with no clear D. CDR3 size: 16 residues. CDR1 and CDR2 from the germline V gene are KGHSH and LQKENI. V lost 3 bases, J lost 4 bases, and 15 bases lay in between. DNA for the CDR3: TGTGCCAGCTCACCCGCAACGACGATCAGTAATGAAAAACTGTTTTTT. Translating gives CASSPATTISNEKLFF.

Ten or more counts support this clonotype. The chain recombines TRBV7-2 with TRBJ2-1; 9 positions match TRBD1. Germline CDR1 reads SGHTA; CDR2 reads FQGNSA. The J segment lost 5 bases and the V segment lost 1 base, leaving 9 bases of the junction unmatched. The CDR3 is 17 amino acids. The CDR3 spells CASSLDFTGGTHNEQFF. The CDR3 nucleotides read TGTGCCAGCAGCTTAGACTTCACAGGGGGCACACACAATGAGCAGTTCTTC.

This clonotype was recorded many times. The chain links TRBV7-2 to TRBJ2-3; D possibly uses TRBD1 or TRBD2 (6 bases each). This CDR3 is 16 amino acids long. V lost 1 base and J lost 6, with 17 bases in between. Germline V gene data show CDR1 as SGHTA and CDR2 as FQGNSA. The CDR3 DNA follows: TGTGCCAGCAGCTTAGTGTTCGGGGGCCAAGGTGATACGCAGTATTTT. Its protein product is CASSLVFGGQGDTQYF.

Ten or more counts support this clonotype. The gene calls are TRBV5-1 and TRBJ2-7; a possible D gene is TRBD2 (5 bases). Trimming stripped 4 bases from V and 3 bases from J, with 26 bases between. This CDR3 is 18 amino acids long. CDR1 and CDR2 (germline): SGHRS, YFSETQ. CDR3 amino acids: CASSHSGIRPALGYEQYF. The CDR3 DNA sequence: TGCGCCAGCAGCCACTCCGGGATCCGGCCGGCGCTCGGCTACGAGCAGTACTTC.

This clonotype was seen at least ten times. The V gene is TRBV10-3, the J gene TRBJ1-1, with a possible D match to TRBD1 (5 bases). This CDR3 region has 13 residues. In germline, CDR1 is ENHRY, CDR2 SYGVKD. V was trimmed by 7 bases and J by 1 base, leaving 10 bases between them. The CDR3 coding sequence is TGTGCCATCACTGGGACGGCGAACACTGAAGCTTTCTTT. Amino acids: CAITGTANTEAFF.

The CDR3 loop is CSAEVGRDRGTDTQYF. CDR3 DNA sequence: TGCAGTGCTGAAGTGGGGCGGGACAGGGGAACGGATACGCAGTATTTT. The chain recombines TRBV20-1 with TRBJ2-3; 10 bases line up with TRBD1. Germline CDR1 DFQATT, CDR2 SNEGSKA (reference sequence). The length of the CDR3 is 16 residues. Trimming cost V 5 bases and J 6 bases; bases outside gene matches: 14.

The count of this clonotype is one. This may stem from a read error, because a much larger clone lies one nucleotide away. The rearrangement joins TRBV2 to TRBJ1-2; TRBD1 might be the D (6 bases). Per germline, CDR1 SNHLY and CDR2 FYNNEI. The CDR3 loop spans 14 amino acids. The CDR3 coding sequence is TGTGCCAGCAGGAGGGGGGACACTAACTGTGGCTACACCTTC. Its translation: CASRRGDTNCGYTF. Drawing the rest from reference TRBV2 and TRBJ1-2, the complete variable domain is EPEVTQTPSHQVTQMGQEVILRCVPISNHLYFYWYRQILGQKVEFLVSFYNNEISEKSEIFDDQFSVERPDGSNFTLKIRSTKLEDSAMYFCASRRGDTNCGYTFGSGTRLTVV.

The chain combines TRBV28 with TRBJ1-5; D not resolved. This CDR3 region has 14 residues. Trimming removed 5 bases at V and 0 bases at J, with 8 bases between. Germline-derived CDR1 and CDR2 are MDHEN and SYDVKM. The DNA for the CDR3 is TGTGCCAGCAGTCCGCCTTATAGCAATCAGCCCCAGCATTTT. Its protein is CASSPPYSNQPQHF. Based on the CDR3 plus reference TRBV28 and TRBJ1-5, the full variable domain is DVKVTQSSRYLVKRTGEKVFLECVQDMDHENMFWYRQDPGLGLRLIYFSYDVKMKEKGDIPEGYSVSREKKERFSLILESASTNQTSMYLCASSPPYSNQPQHFGDGTRLSIL.

This clonotype was found many times. The chain is built from TRBV6-1 and TRBJ1-5; D remains ambiguous. Trimming removed 4 bases from V and 0 bases from J, with 7 bases in between. The germline V gene has CDR1 MNHNS and CDR2 SASEGT. The CDR3 contains 14 residues. CDR3 amino acids: CASSAVNSNQPQHF. DNA for the CDR3: TGTGCCAGCAGTGCCGTCAATAGCAATCAGCCCCAGCATTTT.

This clonotype has at least ten counts. This chain connects TRBV7-6 to TRBJ1-3; D gene ambiguous. The CDR3 consists of 16 residues. CDR1 is SGHVS and CDR2 is FNYEAQ in the germline V gene. Trimming removed 0 bases at V and 3 bases at J, with 12 bases between. The DNA of the CDR3 is TGTGCCAGCAGCTTAGCGAGGACGGGTAATGGAAACACCATATATTTT. Translating gives CASSLARTGNGNTIYF.

Ten or more counts support this clonotype. The V gene is TRBV7-8, the J gene TRBJ1-3, with TRBD1 matching 7 bases. The CDR3 consists of 14 residues. Germline V gene sequence: CDR1 SGHVS, CDR2 FQNEAQ. Trimming removed 7 bases from V and 2 bases from J; junction bases left unmatched: 5. The DNA for the CDR3 is TGTGCCAGCACCCCAGACAGGGCTGGAAACACCATATATTTT. Its translation: CASTPDRAGNTIYF. The full variable domain, completed using reference TRBV7-8 and TRBJ1-3, is GAGVSQSPRYKVAKRGQDVALRCDPISGHVSLFWYQQALGQGPEFLTYFQNEAQLDKSGLPSDRFFAERPEGSVSTLKIQRTQQEDSAVYLCASTPDRAGNTIYFGEGSWLTVV.

The table lists this clonotype with many counts. This rearrangement joins TRBV7-3 to TRBJ2-1; TRBD2 aligns across 8 bases. V dropped 5 bases and J dropped 7; count of bases not matched to a gene: 7. This CDR3 contains 14 residues. CDR1 and CDR2 from the germline V gene are SGHTA and FQGTGA. CDR3 protein: CASSQAGGQNEQFF. CDR3 DNA: TGTGCCAGCAGCCAGGCGGGAGGCCAAAATGAGCAGTTCTTC.

This sequence joins TRBV29-1 and TRBJ2-1; D unclear. The CDR3 runs 13 residues. The V and J ends lost 4 bases and 0 bases respectively, with 7 bases between them. The germline gives CDR1 SQVTM, CDR2 ANQGSEA. The CDR3 region has the DNA TGCAGCGTTGTTATGAGCTCCTACAATGAGCAGTTCTTC. This translates into CSVVMSSYNEQFF.

Details on this clonotype: Just one base apart from a much larger clone, this may be a read error. The CDR3 loop is CTSSLGGPGAGEQFF. For the CDR3, the DNA is TGTACCAGCTCCCTCGGGGGCCCGGGGGCCGGTGAGCAGTTCTTC. J is TRBJ2-1 and V is TRBV6-1; D may match TRBD1 or TRBD2 (6 bases each). Per germline, CDR1 MNHNS and CDR2 SASEGT. This CDR3 has 15 amino acids.